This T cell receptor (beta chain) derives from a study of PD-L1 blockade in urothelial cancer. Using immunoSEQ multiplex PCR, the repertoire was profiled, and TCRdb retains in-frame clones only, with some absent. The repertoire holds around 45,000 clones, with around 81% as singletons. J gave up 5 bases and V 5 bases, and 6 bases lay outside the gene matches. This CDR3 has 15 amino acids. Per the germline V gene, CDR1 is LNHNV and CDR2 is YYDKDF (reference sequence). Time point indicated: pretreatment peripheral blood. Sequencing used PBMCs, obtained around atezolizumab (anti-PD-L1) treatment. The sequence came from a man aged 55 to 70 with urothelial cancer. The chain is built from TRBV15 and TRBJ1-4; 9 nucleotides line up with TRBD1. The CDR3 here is CATSEGQGPNEKLFF. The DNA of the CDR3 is TGTGCCACCAGCGAAGGACAGGGGCCGAATGAAAAACTGTTTTTT.